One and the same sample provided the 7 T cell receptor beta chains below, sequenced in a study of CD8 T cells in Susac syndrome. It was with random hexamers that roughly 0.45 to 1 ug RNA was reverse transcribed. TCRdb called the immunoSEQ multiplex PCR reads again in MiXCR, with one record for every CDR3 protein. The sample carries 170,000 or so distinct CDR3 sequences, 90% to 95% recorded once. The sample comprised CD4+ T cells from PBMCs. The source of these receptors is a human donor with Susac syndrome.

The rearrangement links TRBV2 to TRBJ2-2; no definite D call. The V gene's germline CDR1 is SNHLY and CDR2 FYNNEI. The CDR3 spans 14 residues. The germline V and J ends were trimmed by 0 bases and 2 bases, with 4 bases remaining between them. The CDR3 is CASSEAINTGELFF. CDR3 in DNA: TGTGCCAGCAGTGAAGCGATAAACACCGGGGAGCTGTTTTTT. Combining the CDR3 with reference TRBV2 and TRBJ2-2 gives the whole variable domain EPEVTQTPSHQVTQMGQEVILRCVPISNHLYFYWYRQILGQKVEFLVSFYNNEISEKSEIFDDQFSVERPDGSNFTLKIRSTKLEDSAMYFCASSEAINTGELFFGEGSRLTVL.

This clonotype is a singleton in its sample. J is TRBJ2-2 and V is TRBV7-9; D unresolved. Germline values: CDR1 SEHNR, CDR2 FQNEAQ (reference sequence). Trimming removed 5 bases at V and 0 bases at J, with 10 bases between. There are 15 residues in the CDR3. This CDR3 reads CASSRGPSNTGELFF. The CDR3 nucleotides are TGTGCCAGCAGCCGCGGTCCTTCGAACACCGGGGAGCTGTTTTTT.

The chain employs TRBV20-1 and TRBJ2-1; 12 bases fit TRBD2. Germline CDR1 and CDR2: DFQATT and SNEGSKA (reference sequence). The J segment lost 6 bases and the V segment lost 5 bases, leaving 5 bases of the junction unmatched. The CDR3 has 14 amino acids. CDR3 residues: CSASGTSGFNEQFF. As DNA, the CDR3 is TGCAGTGCTTCCGGGACTAGCGGGTTCAATGAGCAGTTCTTC.

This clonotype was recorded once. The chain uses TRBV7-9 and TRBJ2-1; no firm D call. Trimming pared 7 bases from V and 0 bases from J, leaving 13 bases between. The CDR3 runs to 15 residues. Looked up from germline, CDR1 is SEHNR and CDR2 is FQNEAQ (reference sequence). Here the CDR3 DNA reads TGTGCCAGCACCGGAGCAGGCAGCTCCTACAATGAGCAGTTCTTC. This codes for CASTGAGSSYNEQFF. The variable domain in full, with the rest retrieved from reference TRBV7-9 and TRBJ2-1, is DTGVSQNPRHKITKRGQNVTFRCDPISEHNRLYWYRQTLGQGPEFLTYFQNEAQLEKSRLLSDRFSAERPKGSFSTLEIQRTEQGDSAMYLCASTGAGSSYNEQFFGPGTRLTVL.

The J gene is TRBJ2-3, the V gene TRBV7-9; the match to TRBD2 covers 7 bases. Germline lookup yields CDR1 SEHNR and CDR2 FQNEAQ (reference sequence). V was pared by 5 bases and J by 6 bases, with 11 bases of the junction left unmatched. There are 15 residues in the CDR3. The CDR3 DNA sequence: TGTGCCAGCAGCCCGCAGCGGGGCCCCCTTGATACGCAGTATTTT. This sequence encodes CASSPQRGPLDTQYF. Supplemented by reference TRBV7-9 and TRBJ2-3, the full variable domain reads DTGVSQNPRHKITKRGQNVTFRCDPISEHNRLYWYRQTLGQGPEFLTYFQNEAQLEKSRLLSDRFSAERPKGSFSTLEIQRTEQGDSAMYLCASSPQRGPLDTQYFGPGTRLTVL.

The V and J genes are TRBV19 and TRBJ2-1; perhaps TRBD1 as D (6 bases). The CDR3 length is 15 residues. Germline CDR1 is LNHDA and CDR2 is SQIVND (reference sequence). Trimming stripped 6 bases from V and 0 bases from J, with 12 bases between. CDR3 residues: CASSLTGTSYNEQFF. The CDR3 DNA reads TGTGCCAGTAGCCTTACAGGGACCTCCTACAATGAGCAGTTCTTC.

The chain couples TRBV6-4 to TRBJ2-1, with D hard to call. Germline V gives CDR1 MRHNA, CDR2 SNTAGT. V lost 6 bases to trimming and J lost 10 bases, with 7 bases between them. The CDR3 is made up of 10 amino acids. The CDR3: CASRPSEQFF. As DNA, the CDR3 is TGTGCCAGCAGACCTTCGGAGCAGTTCTTC.